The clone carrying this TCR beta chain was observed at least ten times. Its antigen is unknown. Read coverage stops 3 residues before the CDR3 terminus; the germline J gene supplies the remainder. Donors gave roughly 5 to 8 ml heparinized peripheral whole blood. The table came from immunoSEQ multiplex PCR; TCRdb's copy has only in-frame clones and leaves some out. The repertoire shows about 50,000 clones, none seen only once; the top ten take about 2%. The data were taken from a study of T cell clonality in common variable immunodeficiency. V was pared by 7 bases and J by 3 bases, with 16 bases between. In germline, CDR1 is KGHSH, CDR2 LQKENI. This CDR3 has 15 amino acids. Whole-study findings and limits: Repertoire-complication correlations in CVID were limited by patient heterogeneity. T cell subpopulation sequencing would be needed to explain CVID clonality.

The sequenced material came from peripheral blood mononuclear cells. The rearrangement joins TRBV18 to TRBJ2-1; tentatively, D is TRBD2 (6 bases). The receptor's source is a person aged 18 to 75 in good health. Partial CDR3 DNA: TGTGCCAGCTTACCGGGACTCACAAACTACAATGAG. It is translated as CASLPGLTNYNE. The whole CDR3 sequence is CASLPGLTNYNEQFF.